The 3 T cell receptor beta chains presented below share a single source sample, sequenced in a study of identical twins. TCRdb processed the 5' RACE reads anew with MiXCR; each CDR3 protein has one entry. Of hundreds of thousands of distinct CDR3 sequences listed, roughly 6% are singletons. The sample consisted of naive T cells sorted from blood. The receptor source for this set is a man younger than 35 in good health.

This clonotype was picked up many times. This chain uses TRBV20-1 with TRBJ2-7, with TRBD1 matching over 7 bases. Trimming at V came to 6 bases and at J to 4 bases, leaving 6 bases not matched to a gene. From germline, CDR1 is DFQATT and CDR2 SNEGSKA (reference sequence). The CDR3 extends over 12 amino acids. CDR3 loop: CSAAGTDYEQYF. The CDR3 bases are TGCAGTGCGGCCGGGACAGATTACGAGCAGTACTTC.

This clonotype was seen more than once but under ten times. The chain combines TRBV14 with TRBJ2-1, with 7 bases that match TRBD2. CDR3 length equals 16 residues. The V gene end was trimmed by 5 bases and the J gene end by 1 base; junction bases not matched to a gene: 8. Germline V lookup: CDR1 SGHDN, CDR2 FVKESK. CDR3 sequence: CASSNPGLPSYNEQFF. The CDR3 DNA is TGTGCCAGCAGCAATCCGGGACTACCATCCTACAATGAGCAGTTCTTC.

This clonotype was picked up many times. V is TRBV27 and J is TRBJ1-2; 9 positions agree with TRBD1. Losses at the gene ends were 4 bases for V and 11 bases for J; bases not matched to a gene: 11. Germline V gives CDR1 MNHEY, CDR2 SMNVEV (reference sequence). This CDR3 is 14 amino acids long. The CDR3 loop is CASSSPGQGRSYTF. CDR3 DNA: TGTGCCAGCAGTTCCCCGGGACAGGGAAGGTCTTACACCTTC.